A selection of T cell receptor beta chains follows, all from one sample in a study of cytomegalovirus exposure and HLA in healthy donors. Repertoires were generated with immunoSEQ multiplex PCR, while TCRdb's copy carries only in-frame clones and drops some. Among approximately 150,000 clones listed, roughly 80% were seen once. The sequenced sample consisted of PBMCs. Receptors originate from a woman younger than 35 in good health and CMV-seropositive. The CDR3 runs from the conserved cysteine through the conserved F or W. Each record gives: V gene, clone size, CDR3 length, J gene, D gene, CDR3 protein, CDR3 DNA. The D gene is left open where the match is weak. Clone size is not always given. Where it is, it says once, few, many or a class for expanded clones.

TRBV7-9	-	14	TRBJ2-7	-	CASSLSGVLDEQYF	TGTGCCAGCAGCTTATCGGGGGTTCTCGACGAGCAGTACTTC
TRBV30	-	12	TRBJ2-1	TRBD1	CAWRGDRAEQFF	TGTGCCTGGAGGGGAGACAGGGCCGAGCAGTTCTTC
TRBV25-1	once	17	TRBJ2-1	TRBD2	CASSEYLGLAATNEQFF	TGTGCCAGCAGTGAATACTTAGGACTAGCGGCGACAAATGAGCAGTTCTTC
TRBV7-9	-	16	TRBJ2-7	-	CASSVISRTGSYEQYF	TGTGCCAGCAGTGTGATCTCCCGGACTGGCTCCTACGAGCAGTACTTC
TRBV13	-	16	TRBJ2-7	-	CASSQNDRSTFYEQYF	TGTGCCAGCAGCCAAAACGACAGGAGCACCTTCTACGAGCAGTACTTC
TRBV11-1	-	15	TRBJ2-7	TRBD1	CASSARTGRSYEQYF	TGTGCCAGCAGCGCACGGACAGGGAGGTCCTACGAGCAGTACTTC
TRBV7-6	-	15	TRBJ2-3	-	CASSLSIPSTDTQYF	TGTGCCAGCAGCTTATCAATCCCAAGCACAGATACGCAGTATTTT
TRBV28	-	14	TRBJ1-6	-	CASQPGRGNSPLHF	TGTGCCAGCCAACCCGGCAGGGGAAATTCACCCCTCCACTTT
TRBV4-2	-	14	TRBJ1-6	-	CASSLGGGNSPLHF	TGTGCCAGCAGCCTGGGGGGTGGGAATTCACCCCTCCACTTT
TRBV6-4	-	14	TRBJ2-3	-	CASSVLASTDTQYF	TGTGCCAGCAGTGTTTTAGCCTCCACAGATACGCAGTATTTT
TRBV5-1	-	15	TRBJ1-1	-	CASSATDRTNTEAFF	TGCGCCAGCAGCGCGACAGATAGGACGAACACTGAAGCTTTCTTT
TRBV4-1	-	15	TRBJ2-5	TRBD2	CASSQLAGAQETQYF	TGCGCCAGCAGCCAGCTAGCGGGGGCCCAGGAGACCCAGTACTTC
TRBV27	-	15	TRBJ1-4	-	CASSSYRVGGEKLFF	TGTGCCAGCAGTAGTTACAGGGTAGGGGGTGAAAAACTGTTTTTT
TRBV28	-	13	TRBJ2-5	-	CASGDFLLETQYF	TGTGCCAGCGGAGACTTTTTGCTGGAGACCCAGTACTTC
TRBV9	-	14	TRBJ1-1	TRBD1	CASSVQGAGTEAFF	TGTGCCAGCAGCGTACAGGGGGCCGGCACTGAAGCTTTCTTT
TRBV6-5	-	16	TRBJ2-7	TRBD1	CASSYKPGQGTYEQYF	TGTGCCAGCAGTTATAAGCCGGGACAGGGGACCTACGAGCAGTACTTC
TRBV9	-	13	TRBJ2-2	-	CASSVAQMGELFF	TGTGCCAGCAGCGTAGCACAGATGGGGGAGCTGTTTTTT
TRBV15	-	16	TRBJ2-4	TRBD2	CATSRSSGGVKNIQYF	TGTGCCACCAGCAGATCCTCGGGGGGGGTCAAAAACATTCAGTACTTC
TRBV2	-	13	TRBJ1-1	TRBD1	CASGDRANTEAFF	TGTGCCAGTGGGGACAGGGCGAACACTGAAGCTTTCTTT
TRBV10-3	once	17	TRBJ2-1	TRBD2	CATRLAGASSSYNEQFF	TGTGCCACGCGACTAGCGGGGGCCTCTAGCTCCTACAATGAGCAGTTCTTC
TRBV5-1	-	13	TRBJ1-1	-	CASSKDMNTEAFF	TGCGCCAGCAGCAAGGACATGAACACTGAAGCTTTCTTT
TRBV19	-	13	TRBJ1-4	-	CASNQPPQEKLFF	TGTGCCAGTAACCAACCCCCACAGGAAAAACTGTTTTTT
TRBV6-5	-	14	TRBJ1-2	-	CASSSRWGSYGYTF	TGTGCCAGCAGTTCTCGCTGGGGCTCCTATGGCTACACCTTC
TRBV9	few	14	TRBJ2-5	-	CASSVGGVGVAQYF	TGTGCCAGCAGCGTAGGGGGGGTAGGAGTTGCCCAGTACTTC
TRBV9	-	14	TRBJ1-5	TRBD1	CASSPTGVNQPQHF	TGTGCCAGCAGCCCCACAGGGGTCAATCAGCCCCAGCATTTT
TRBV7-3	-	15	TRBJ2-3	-	CASSRVGRPTDTQYF	TGTGCCAGCAGCCGCGTAGGCAGGCCTACAGATACGCAGTATTTT
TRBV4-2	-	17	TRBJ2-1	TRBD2	CASSPQGALAGKNEQFF	TGTGCCAGCAGCCCTCAAGGAGCGCTAGCGGGAAAGAATGAGCAGTTCTTC
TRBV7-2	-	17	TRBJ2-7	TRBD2	CASSFQPVSGGVLAQYF	TGTGCCAGCAGCTTCCAACCTGTTAGCGGGGGGGTGTTAGCGCAGTACTTC
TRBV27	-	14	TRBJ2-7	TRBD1	CASKRTGSIHEQYF	TGTGCCAGCAAGCGGACAGGGTCGATCCACGAGCAGTACTTC
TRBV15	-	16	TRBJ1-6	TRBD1	CATSSNPGTGDSPLHF	TGTGCCACCAGCAGCAATCCCGGGACAGGGGATTCACCCCTCCACTTT
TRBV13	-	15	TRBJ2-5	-	CASSLGTGSFETQYF	TGTGCCAGCAGCTTGGGTACAGGGAGTTTTGAGACCCAGTACTTC
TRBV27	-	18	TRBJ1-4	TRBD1	CASSLSPMSGTGNEKLFF	TGTGCCAGCAGTTTATCCCCCATGTCCGGGACAGGGAATGAAAAACTGTTTTTT
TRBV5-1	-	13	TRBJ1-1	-	CASERQPNTEALF	TGCGCCAGCGAGCGACAGCCGAACACTGAAGCTCTCTTT
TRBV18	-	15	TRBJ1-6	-	CASSEGDRLRAPLHF	TGTGCCAGCTCAGAGGGGGACCGTCTTAGGGCACCCCTCCACTTT
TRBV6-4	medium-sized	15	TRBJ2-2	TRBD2	CASSDSGLASGELFF	TGTGCCAGCAGTGACTCGGGACTAGCAAGCGGGGAGCTGTTTTTT
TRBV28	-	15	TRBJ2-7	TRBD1	CASSSSGTETYEQYF	TGTGCCAGCAGCTCTTCCGGGACAGAAACCTATGAGCAGTACTTC
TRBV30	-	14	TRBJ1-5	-	CAWSLLRSNQPQHF	TGTGCCTGGAGTCTACTAAGGAGCAATCAGCCCCAGCATTTT
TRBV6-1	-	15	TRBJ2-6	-	CASSERGFGANVLTF	TGTGCCAGCAGTGAAAGGGGTTTTGGGGCCAACGTCCTGACTTTC
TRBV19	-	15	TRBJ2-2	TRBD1	CASSVGTDNTGELFF	TGTGCCAGTAGTGTGGGGACAGATAACACCGGGGAGCTGTTTTTT
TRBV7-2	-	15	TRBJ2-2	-	CASSLAGVNTGELFF	TGTGCCAGCAGCTTAGCAGGAGTGAACACCGGGGAGCTGTTTTTT
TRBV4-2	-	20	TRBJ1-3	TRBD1	CASSLRRSGGTGGAGNTIYF	TGTGCCAGCAGCCTCCGAAGGAGTGGAGGGACAGGGGGCGCTGGAAACACCATATATTTT
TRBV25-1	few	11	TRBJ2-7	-	CASSEYRGQYF	TGTGCCAGCAGTGAATACCGGGGACAGTACTTC
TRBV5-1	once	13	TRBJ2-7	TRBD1	CASSADSGQGKGF	TGCGCCAGCAGCGCGGACTCGGGACAGGGCAAGGGCTTC
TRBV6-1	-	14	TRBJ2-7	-	CASSQRGSSYEQYF	TGTGCCAGCAGTCAAAGGGGGAGCTCCTACGAGCAGTACTTC
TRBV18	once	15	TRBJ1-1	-	CASSPPTGVNTEAFF	TGTGCCAGCTCACCACCAACGGGGGTGAACACTGAAGCTTTCTTT
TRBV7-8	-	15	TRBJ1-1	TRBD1	CASSAGRDRAGEAFF	TGTGCCAGCAGCGCTGGTCGGGACAGGGCCGGTGAAGCTTTCTTT
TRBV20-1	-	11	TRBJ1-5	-	CSAEGNQPQHF	TGCAGTGCGGAGGGGAATCAGCCCCAGCATTTT
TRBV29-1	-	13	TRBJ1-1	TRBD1	CSDRTGVVTEAFF	TGCAGCGACAGGACAGGGGTGGTCACTGAAGCTTTCTTT
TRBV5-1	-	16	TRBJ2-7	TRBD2	CASSAASGGLSYEQYF	TGCGCCAGCAGCGCCGCTAGCGGGGGACTCTCCTACGAGCAGTACTTC
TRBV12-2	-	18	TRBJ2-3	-	CASRLVSVAGRNTDTQYF	TGTGCAAGTCGCTTAGTGTCCGTGGCGGGGCGAAACACAGATACGCAGTATTTT
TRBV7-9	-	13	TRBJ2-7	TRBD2	CASGGGISYEQYF	TGTGCCAGCGGGGGGGGGATAAGCTACGAGCAGTACTTC
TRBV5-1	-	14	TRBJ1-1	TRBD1	CASSSPQGGTEAFF	TGCGCCAGCAGCTCGCCCCAGGGGGGCACTGAAGCTTTCTTT
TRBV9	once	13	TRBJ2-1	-	CASSPLVDNEQFF	TGTGCCAGCAGCCCCTTAGTAGACAATGAGCAGTTCTTC